This T cell receptor beta chain is from a study of blood T cell repertoires in COVID-19. V lost 7 bases and J 5 bases, leaving 24 bases between the germline ends. Germline V gene lookup returns CDR1 SQVTM and CDR2 ANQGSEA. The CDR3 is 16 amino acids. Seattle patient enrollment occurred during active infection, with longitudinal follow-up thereafter. This table comes from immunoSEQ multiplex PCR, and its TCRdb copy is limited to in-frame clones, with some not included. The top ten hold about 4.9% of the sample, which has 90,000 or so clones, 89% seen once. This TCR was sampled from a man in his sixties with COVID-19, enrolled during active disease. V is TRBV29-1 and J is TRBJ1-5, with TRBD1 as a possible D gene (6 bases). The sequenced material came from peripheral blood. This chain's CDR3 is CSATTSLPTGDQPQHF. The CDR3 DNA follows: TGCAGCGCAACAACCTCCCTCCCGACAGGAGATCAGCCCCAGCATTTT.